This T cell receptor (beta chain) comes out of a study of T cells in Graves' hyperthyroidism and ophthalmopathy. The CDR3 runs to 17 residues. Trimming pared 9 bases from V and 6 bases from J, leaving 26 bases between. Roughly 10 ml of fresh peripheral blood supplied the PBMCs. Researchers took RNA transcripts and amplified the TCR beta CDR3 regions from them. First-round RT-PCR with HTBI primers amplified the TCR CDR3 region. TCRdb re-derived calls from the multiplex PCR reads in MiXCR, one entry per CDR3 protein. The data hold about 300,000 distinct CDR3 sequences, with around 19% observed a single time.

Sequenced input: blood. The source is a man aged 45-65 years with Graves' ophthalmopathy. The gene calls are TRBV12-3 or TRBV12-4 and TRBJ1-4; D is unclear. The CDR3 is CASSGRAGFVIDEKLFF. The CDR3 DNA reads TGTGCCAGTTCCGGTCGCGCCGGGTTTGTTATCGATGAAAAACTGTTTTTT.